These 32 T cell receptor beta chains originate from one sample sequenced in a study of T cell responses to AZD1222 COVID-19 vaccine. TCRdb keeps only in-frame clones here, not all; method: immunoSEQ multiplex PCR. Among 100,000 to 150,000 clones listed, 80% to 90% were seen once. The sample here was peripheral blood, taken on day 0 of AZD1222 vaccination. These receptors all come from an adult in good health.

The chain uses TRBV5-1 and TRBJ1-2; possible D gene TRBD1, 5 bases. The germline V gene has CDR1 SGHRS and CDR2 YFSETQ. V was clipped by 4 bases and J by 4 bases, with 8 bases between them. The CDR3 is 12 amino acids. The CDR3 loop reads CASSIDSYGYTF. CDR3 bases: TGCGCCAGCAGCATAGACAGCTATGGCTACACCTTC.

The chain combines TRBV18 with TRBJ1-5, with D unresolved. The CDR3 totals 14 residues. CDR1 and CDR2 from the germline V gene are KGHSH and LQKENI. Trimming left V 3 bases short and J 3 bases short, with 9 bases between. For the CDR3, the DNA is TGTGCCAGCTCACCCGGCGGTGTCAATCAGCCCCAGCATTTT. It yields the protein CASSPGGVNQPQHF.

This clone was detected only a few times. The CDR3 spells CASSTFRQEGYGYTF. CDR3 nucleotides: TGTGCCAGTAGTACCTTTCGACAGGAGGGGTATGGCTACACCTTC. J is TRBJ1-2 and V is TRBV19, with D possibly TRBD1 on 6 matching bases. The CDR3 is 15 residues long. V lost 4 bases, J lost 5 bases, and 17 bases lay in between. The germline V gene encodes CDR1 LNHDA and CDR2 SQIVND (reference sequence).

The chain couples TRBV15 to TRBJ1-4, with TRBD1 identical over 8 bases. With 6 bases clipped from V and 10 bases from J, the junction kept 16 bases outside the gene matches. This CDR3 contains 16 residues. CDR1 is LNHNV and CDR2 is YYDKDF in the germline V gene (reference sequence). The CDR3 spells CATSLGDGSDRGKLFF. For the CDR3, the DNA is TGTGCCACCAGTCTCGGGGACGGATCCGACAGGGGAAAACTGTTTTTT.

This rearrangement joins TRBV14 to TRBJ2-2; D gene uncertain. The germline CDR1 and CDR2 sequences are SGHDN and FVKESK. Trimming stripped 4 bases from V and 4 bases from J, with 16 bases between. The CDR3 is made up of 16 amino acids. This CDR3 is CASSLTGVWGTGELFF. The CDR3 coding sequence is TGTGCCAGCAGCCTTACTGGCGTTTGGGGCACCGGGGAGCTGTTTTTT.

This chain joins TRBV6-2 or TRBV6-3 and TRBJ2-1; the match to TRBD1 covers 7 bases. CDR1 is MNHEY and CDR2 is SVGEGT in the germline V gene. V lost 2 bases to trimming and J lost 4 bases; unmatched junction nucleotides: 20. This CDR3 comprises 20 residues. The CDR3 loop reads CASSYRTGKGQPRTYNEQFF. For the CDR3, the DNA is TGTGCCAGCAGTTACAGGACAGGAAAAGGTCAACCAAGGACTTACAATGAGCAGTTCTTC.

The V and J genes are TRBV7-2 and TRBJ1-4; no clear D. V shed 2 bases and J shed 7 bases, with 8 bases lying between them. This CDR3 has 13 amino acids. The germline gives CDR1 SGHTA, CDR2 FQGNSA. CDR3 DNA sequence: TGTGCCAGCAGCTTAAATAAACGTGAAAAACTGTTTTTT. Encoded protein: CASSLNKREKLFF.

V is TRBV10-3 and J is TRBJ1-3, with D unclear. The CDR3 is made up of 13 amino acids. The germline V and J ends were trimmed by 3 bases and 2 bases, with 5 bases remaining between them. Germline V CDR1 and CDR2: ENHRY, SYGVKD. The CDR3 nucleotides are TGTGCCATCAGTGACAGCCCTGGAAACACCATATATTTT. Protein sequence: CAISDSPGNTIYF.

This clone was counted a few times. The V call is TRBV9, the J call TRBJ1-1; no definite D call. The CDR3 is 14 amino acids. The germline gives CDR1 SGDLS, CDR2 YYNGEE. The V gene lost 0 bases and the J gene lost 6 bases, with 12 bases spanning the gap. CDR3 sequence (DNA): TGTGCCAGCAGCGTAGAAGGACGCATTGCTGAAGCTTTCTTT. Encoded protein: CASSVEGRIAEAFF.

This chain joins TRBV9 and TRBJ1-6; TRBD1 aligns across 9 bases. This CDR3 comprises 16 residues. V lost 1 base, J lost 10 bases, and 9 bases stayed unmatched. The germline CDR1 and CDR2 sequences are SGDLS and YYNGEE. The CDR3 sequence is CASSVLPGTGHSPLHF. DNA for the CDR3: TGTGCCAGCAGCGTACTACCCGGGACAGGGCACTCACCCCTCCACTTT.

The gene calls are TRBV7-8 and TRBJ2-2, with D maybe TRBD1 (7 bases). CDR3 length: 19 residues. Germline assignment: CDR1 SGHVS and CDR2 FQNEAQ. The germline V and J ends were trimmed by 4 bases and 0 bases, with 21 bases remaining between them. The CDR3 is CASSWAQGEVRPNTGELFF. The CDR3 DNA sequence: TGTGCCAGCAGCTGGGCCCAGGGGGAGGTTCGTCCGAACACCGGGGAGCTGTTTTTT.

CDR3 sequence reads: CASSYRWTGELFF. CDR3 in DNA: TGTGCCAGCAGTTACAGATGGACCGGGGAGCTGTTTTTT. The V gene is TRBV6-5, the J gene TRBJ2-2; D unresolved. The CDR3 runs to 13 residues. Between the trimmed V and J ends, which lost 2 bases and 5 bases, there was a span of 6 bases. Germline V gives CDR1 MNHEY, CDR2 SVGAGI.

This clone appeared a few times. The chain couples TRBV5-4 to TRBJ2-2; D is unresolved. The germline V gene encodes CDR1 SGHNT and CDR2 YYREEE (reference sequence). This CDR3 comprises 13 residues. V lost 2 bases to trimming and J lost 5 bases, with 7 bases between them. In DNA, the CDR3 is TGTGCCAGCAGCTTTTTGGGTACCGGGGAGCTGTTTTTT. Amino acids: CASSFLGTGELFF.

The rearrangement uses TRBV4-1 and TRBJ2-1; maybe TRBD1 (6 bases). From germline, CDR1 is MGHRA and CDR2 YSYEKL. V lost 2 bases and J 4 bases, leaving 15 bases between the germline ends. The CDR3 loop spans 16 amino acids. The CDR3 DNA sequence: TGCGCCAGCAGCCAACCCACAGGGTCGGCGTACAATGAGCAGTTCTTC. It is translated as CASSQPTGSAYNEQFF.

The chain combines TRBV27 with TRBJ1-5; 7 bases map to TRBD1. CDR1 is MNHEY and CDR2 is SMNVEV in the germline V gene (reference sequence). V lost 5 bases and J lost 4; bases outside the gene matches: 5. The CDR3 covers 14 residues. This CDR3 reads CASSDRDGNQPQHF. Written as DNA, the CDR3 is TGTGCCAGCAGTGACAGGGACGGAAATCAGCCCCAGCATTTT.

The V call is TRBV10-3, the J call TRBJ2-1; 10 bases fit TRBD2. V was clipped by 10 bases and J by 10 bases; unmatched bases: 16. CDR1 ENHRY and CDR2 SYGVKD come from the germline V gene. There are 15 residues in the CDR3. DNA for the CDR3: TGTGCCACCGAGGGGACTAGCGCCTCCCCCAGGGAGCAGTTCTTC. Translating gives CATEGTSASPREQFF.

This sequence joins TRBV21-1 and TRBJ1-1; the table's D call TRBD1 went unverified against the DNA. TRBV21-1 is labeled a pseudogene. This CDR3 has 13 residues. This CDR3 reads CASSPGGRTEAFF. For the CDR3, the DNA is TGTGCCAGCAGCCCAGGGGGCCGGACTGAAGCTTTCTTT.

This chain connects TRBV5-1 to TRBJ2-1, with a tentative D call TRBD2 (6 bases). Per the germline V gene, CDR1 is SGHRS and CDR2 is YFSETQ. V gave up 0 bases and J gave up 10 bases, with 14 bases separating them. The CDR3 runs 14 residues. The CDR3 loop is CASSLAGGWSEQFF. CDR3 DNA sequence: TGCGCCAGCAGCTTGGCCGGAGGGTGGTCGGAGCAGTTCTTC.

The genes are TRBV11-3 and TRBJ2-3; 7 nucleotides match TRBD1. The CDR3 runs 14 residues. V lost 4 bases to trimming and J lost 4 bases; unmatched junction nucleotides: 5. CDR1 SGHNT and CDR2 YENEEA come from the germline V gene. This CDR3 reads CASSSRTGPDTQYF. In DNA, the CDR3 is TGTGCCAGCAGCTCCCGGACAGGTCCAGATACGCAGTATTTT.

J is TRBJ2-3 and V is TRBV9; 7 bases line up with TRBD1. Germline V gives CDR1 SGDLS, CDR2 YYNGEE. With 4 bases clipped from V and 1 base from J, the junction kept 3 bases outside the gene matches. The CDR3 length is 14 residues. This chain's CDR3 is CASSSGGGTDTQYF. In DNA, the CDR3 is TGTGCCAGCAGCTCAGGGGGAGGCACAGATACGCAGTATTTT.

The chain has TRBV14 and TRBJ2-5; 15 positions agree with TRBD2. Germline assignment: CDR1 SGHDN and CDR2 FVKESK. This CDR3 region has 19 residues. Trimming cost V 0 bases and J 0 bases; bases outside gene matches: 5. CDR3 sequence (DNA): TGTGCCAGCAGCCAAGATTGGACTAGCGGGGGGGAGTACCAAGAGACCCAGTACTTC. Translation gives CASSQDWTSGGEYQETQYF. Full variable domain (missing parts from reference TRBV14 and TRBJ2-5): EAGVTQFPSHSVIEKGQTVTLRCDPISGHDNLYWYRRVMGKEIKFLLHFVKESKQDESGMPNNRFLAERTGGTYSTLKVQPAELEDSGVYFCASSQDWTSGGEYQETQYFGPGTRLLVL.

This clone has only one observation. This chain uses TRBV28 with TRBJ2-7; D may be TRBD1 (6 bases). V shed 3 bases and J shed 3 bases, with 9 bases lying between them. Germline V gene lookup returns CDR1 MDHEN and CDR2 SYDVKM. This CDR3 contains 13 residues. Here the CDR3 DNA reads TGTGCCAGCAGTTTGGACAGCTTCTACGAGCAGTACTTC. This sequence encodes CASSLDSFYEQYF.

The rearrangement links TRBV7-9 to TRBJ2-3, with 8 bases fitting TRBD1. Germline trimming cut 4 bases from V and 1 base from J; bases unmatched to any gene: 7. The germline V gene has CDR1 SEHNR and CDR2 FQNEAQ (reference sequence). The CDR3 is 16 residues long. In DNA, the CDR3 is TGTGCCAGCAGCTCATGGGACAGGCTGGGCACAGATACGCAGTATTTT. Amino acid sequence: CASSSWDRLGTDTQYF.

CDR3 sequence (DNA): TGCAGCGCCGAAGGACGGAGGGGCGATGGCTACACCTTC. Its protein is CSAEGRRGDGYTF. The chain couples TRBV29-1 to TRBJ1-2; possibly TRBD1 for D (5 bases). Germline values: CDR1 SQVTM, CDR2 ANQGSEA. The CDR3 covers 13 residues. V lost 7 bases, J lost 6 bases, and 18 bases lay in between.

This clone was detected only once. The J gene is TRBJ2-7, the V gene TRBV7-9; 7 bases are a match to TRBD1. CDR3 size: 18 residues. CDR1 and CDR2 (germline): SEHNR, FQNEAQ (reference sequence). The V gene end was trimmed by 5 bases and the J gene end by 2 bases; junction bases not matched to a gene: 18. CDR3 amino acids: CASSPRETGIFYTYEQYF. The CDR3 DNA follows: TGTGCCAGCAGCCCGAGGGAGACAGGGATCTTTTATACCTACGAGCAGTACTTC.

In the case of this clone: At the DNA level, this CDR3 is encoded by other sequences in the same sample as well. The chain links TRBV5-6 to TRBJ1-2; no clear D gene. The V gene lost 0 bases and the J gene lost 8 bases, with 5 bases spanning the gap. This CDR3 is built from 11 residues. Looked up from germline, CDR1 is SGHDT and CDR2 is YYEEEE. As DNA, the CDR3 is TGTGCCAGCAGCTTGGGGGGAGGCTACACCTTC. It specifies CASSLGGGYTF.

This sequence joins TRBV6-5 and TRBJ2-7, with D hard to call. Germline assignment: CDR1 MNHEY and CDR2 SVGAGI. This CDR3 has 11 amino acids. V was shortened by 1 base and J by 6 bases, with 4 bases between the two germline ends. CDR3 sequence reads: CASSYFREQYF. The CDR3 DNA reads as TGTGCCAGCAGTTACTTCCGCGAGCAGTACTTC.

The DNA for the CDR3 is TGTGCCACCAGCAGAGATCGCCGCCGCGGGACAGGGGGGTATGAGCAGTTCTTC. Protein: CATSRDRRRGTGGYEQFF. This chain joins TRBV15 and TRBJ2-1, with 11 bases identical to TRBD1. V gave up 0 bases and J gave up 8 bases; unmatched junction bases: 12. The CDR3 has 18 amino acids. Germline CDR1 is LNHNV and CDR2 is YYDKDF (reference sequence).

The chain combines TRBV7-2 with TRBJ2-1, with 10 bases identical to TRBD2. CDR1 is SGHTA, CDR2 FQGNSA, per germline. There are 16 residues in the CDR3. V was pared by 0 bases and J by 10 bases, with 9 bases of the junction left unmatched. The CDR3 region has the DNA TGTGCCAGCAGCTTAGCGCTCCGGGCTAGCGGGGGCGAGCAGTTCTTC. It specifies CASSLALRASGGEQFF.

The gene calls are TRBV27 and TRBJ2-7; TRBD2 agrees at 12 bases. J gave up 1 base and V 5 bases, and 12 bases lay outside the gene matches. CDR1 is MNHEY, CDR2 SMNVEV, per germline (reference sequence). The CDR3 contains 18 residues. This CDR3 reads CASSAPVPGLAGSYEQYF. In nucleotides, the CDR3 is TGTGCCAGCAGTGCCCCCGTCCCGGGACTAGCGGGTTCCTACGAGCAGTACTTC.

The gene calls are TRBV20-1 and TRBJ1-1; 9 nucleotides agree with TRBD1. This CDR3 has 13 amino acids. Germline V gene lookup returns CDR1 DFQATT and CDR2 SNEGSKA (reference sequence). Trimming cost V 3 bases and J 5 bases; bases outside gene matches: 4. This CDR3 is CSASADRGTEAFF. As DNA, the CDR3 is TGCAGTGCTAGTGCGGACAGGGGTACTGAAGCTTTCTTT.

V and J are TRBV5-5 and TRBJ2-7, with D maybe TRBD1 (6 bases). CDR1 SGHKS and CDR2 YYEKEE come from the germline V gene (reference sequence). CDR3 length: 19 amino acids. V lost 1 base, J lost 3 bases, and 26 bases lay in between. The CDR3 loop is CASSLRSTGIVGANYEQYF. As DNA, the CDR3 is TGTGCCAGCAGCTTGAGGTCCACAGGGATTGTGGGGGCTAACTACGAGCAGTACTTC.